Below are 16 T cell receptor beta chains sequenced from a single sample in a study of regulatory T cells in long-lasting Graves disease. Time point given: newly diagnosed GD, antithyroid drugs for less than 3 months. TCR sequences were obtained from RNA taken from PBMCs. HTBI primers from iRepertoire and Arm-PCR of CDR3 regions yielded the TCR beta libraries. TCRdb reprocessed the multiplex PCR reads with MiXCR, giving one entry per CDR3 protein. The sample records 580,000 or so distinct CDR3 sequences, about 16% being singletons. This sample also belongs to another study, concerning T cells in Graves' hyperthyroidism and ophthalmopathy.

The sample here was peripheral blood mononuclear cells (PBMCs), taken at new diagnosis, from a patient treated with antithyroid drugs. The receptors were gathered from a man between 18 and 29 years old with Graves disease.

The table lists this clonotype with a few counts. The V call is TRBV27, the J call TRBJ1-6, with unresolved D. CDR3 length equals 13 residues. Per germline, CDR1 MNHEY and CDR2 SMNVEV (reference sequence). V was clipped by 3 bases and J by 4 bases, with 4 bases between them. The CDR3 spells CASSFYYNSPLHF. The DNA of the CDR3 is TGTGCCAGCAGTTTCTATTATAATTCACCCCTCCACTTT.

This clonotype was seen a single time. The CDR3 is CASSVEQGPYGYTF. Written as DNA, the CDR3 is TGTGCCAGCAGCGTAGAGCAGGGCCCCTATGGCTACACCTTC. The chain links TRBV9 to TRBJ1-2, with a weak D call TRBD1 (5 bases). V lost 0 bases and J lost 4, with 10 bases in between. Looked up from germline, CDR1 is SGDLS and CDR2 is YYNGEE. The CDR3 is made up of 14 amino acids. The full variable domain, in which reference TRBV9 and TRBJ1-2 provide the parts outside the CDR3, is DSGVTQTPKHLITATGQRVTLRCSPRSGDLSVYWYQQSLDQGLQFLIQYYNGEERAKGNILERFSAQQFPDLHSELNLSSLELGDSALYFCASSVEQGPYGYTFGSGTRLTVV.

This clonotype has just a few counts. The V gene is TRBV28, the J gene TRBJ2-7, with D possibly matching TRBD2 (6 bases). CDR1 is MDHEN, CDR2 SYDVKM, per germline. V lost 4 bases and J 4 bases, leaving 17 bases between the germline ends. The CDR3 has 15 amino acids. The CDR3 region has the DNA TGTGCCAGCAGTTCAGTGCGGGACCTACGGTACGAGCAGTACTTC. It specifies CASSSVRDLRYEQYF.

CDR3 loop: CASSIYAGDSYEQYF. The CDR3 region has the DNA TGTGCCAGTAGTATTTATGCAGGAGACTCCTACGAGCAGTACTTC. This sequence joins TRBV19 and TRBJ2-7, with D uncertain. V was pared by 3 bases and J by 0 bases, with 12 bases between. This CDR3 region has 15 residues. Germline CDR1 and CDR2: LNHDA and SQIVND (reference sequence).

CDR3 nucleotide sequence: TGTGCCAGCAGTTATGGACAGGGCATAGGGGACATTCAGTACTTC. It is translated as CASSYGQGIGDIQYF. The chain is built from TRBV6-2 or TRBV6-3 and TRBJ2-4; 8 nucleotides align to TRBD1. There are 15 residues in the CDR3. J was trimmed by 8 bases and V by 3 bases; bases with no gene match: 9. Germline CDR1 MNHEY, CDR2 SVGEGT.

There are a few counts of this clonotype. V gene TRBV18 combines with J gene TRBJ2-3, with 13 bases aligning to TRBD2. V was clipped by 6 bases and J by 1 base; unmatched bases: 4. Germline CDR1 and CDR2: KGHSH and LQKENI. The CDR3 covers 16 residues. The CDR3 spells CASSQGTSGGTDTQYF. In nucleotides, the CDR3 is TGTGCCAGCTCCCAAGGGACTAGCGGGGGCACAGATACGCAGTATTTT.

This clonotype was counted at least ten times. The chain carries TRBV2 and TRBJ1-2, with D perhaps TRBD1 (5 bases). The CDR3 covers 13 residues. Germline V gene sequence: CDR1 SNHLY, CDR2 FYNNEI. V lost 5 bases and J 0 bases, leaving 7 bases between the germline ends. As DNA, the CDR3 is TGTGCCAGCAGTCAGGGACCTAACTATGGCTACACCTTC. Protein product: CASSQGPNYGYTF.

The rearrangement uses TRBV20-1 and TRBJ2-7; either TRBD1 or TRBD2 may fit D (6 bases each). The CDR3 is made up of 14 amino acids. Trimming removed 1 base from V and 0 bases from J, with 10 bases in between. Germline V gene lookup returns CDR1 DFQATT and CDR2 SNEGSKA (reference sequence). This chain's CDR3 is CSARVGGFSYEQYF. The CDR3 DNA is TGCAGTGCTAGAGTAGGGGGGTTCTCCTACGAGCAGTACTTC.

The chain is built from TRBV28 and TRBJ1-5; D gene unclear. The germline V gene encodes CDR1 MDHEN and CDR2 SYDVKM. V was pared by 6 bases and J by 4 bases, with 16 bases between. The CDR3 loop spans 15 amino acids. CDR3 residues: CASRRAWVVNQPQHF. CDR3 DNA: TGTGCCAGCAGACGCGCTTGGGTCGTGAATCAGCCCCAGCATTTT.

In this sample, this clonotype turned up a few times. The rearrangement uses TRBV28 and TRBJ1-4; 11 bases line up with TRBD1. V was pared by 7 bases and J by 5 bases, with 9 bases of the junction left unmatched. Germline V gene lookup returns CDR1 MDHEN and CDR2 SYDVKM. The CDR3 sequence is 16 residues long. This CDR3 reads CASIPRTGGWNEKLFF. The DNA of the CDR3 is TGTGCCAGCATCCCCCGGACAGGGGGCTGGAATGAAAAACTGTTTTTT.

This clonotype was observed a handful of times. This chain links TRBV7-6 with TRBJ2-3; D remains ambiguous. Germline CDR1 SGHVS, CDR2 FNYEAQ. V lost 3 bases and J lost 5, with 9 bases in between. CDR3 length: 13 residues. In nucleotides, the CDR3 is TGTGCCAGCAGCTTGGGCGTAAGAGATACGCAGTATTTT. It codes for CASSLGVRDTQYF.

This clonotype was seen more than once but under ten times. The rearrangement links TRBV4-2 to TRBJ2-3, with 8 bases lining up with TRBD2. CDR1 is LGHNA, CDR2 YNFKEQ, per germline. This CDR3 has 16 amino acids. The V segment lost 5 bases and the J segment 2 bases; nucleotides outside the gene matches: 9. CDR3 loop: CASSTFLAGATDTQYF. The CDR3 nucleotides read TGTGCCAGCAGCACCTTTCTAGCGGGCGCCACAGATACGCAGTATTTT.

In this sample, this clonotype turned up many times. V and J are TRBV5-1 and TRBJ2-7; TRBD2 matches at 8 bases. After removal of 3 bases from V and 0 bases from J, the junction contained 5 bases not matched to a gene. Looked up from germline, CDR1 is SGHRS and CDR2 is YFSETQ. The CDR3 has 15 amino acids. CDR3 DNA sequence: TGCGCCAGCAGCTCCCGGACTAGCCTCTCCTACGAGCAGTACTTC. It codes for CASSSRTSLSYEQYF.

This clonotype occurred a few times. V is TRBV5-1 and J is TRBJ1-5; TRBD1 might be the D (5 bases). Deletions cut 0 bases from V and 6 bases from J, with 7 bases between. Germline CDR1 and CDR2: SGHRS and YFSETQ. This CDR3 comprises 13 residues. CDR3 sequence (DNA): TGCGCCAGCAGCTTGGGGGACCGTCAGCCCCAGCATTTT. It specifies CASSLGDRQPQHF.

This clonotype was detected ten times or more. The rearrangement joins TRBV7-9 to TRBJ2-7, with 8 bases that match TRBD2. The CDR3 length is 15 residues. Unmatched junction bases numbered 4, after V lost 1 base and J lost 2 bases. The germline V gene has CDR1 SEHNR and CDR2 FQNEAQ (reference sequence). CDR3 loop: CASSLGGSGAYEQYF. The CDR3 DNA follows: TGTGCCAGCAGCTTAGGGGGTAGCGGGGCCTACGAGCAGTACTTC.

In this sample, this clonotype turned up many times. The rearrangement uses TRBV5-1 and TRBJ1-5; possibly TRBD1 for D (6 bases). Germline loops: CDR1 SGHRS, CDR2 YFSETQ. This CDR3 spans 18 amino acids. V was trimmed by 1 base and J by 1 base, leaving 18 bases between them. CDR3: CASSLRPTQGGSNQPQHF. For the CDR3, the DNA is TGCGCCAGCAGCTTGCGCCCGACACAGGGTGGAAGCAATCAGCCCCAGCATTTT. Full variable domain (rest looked up from reference TRBV5-1 and TRBJ1-5): KAGVTQTPRYLIKTRGQQVTLSCSPISGHRSVSWYQQTPGQGLQFLFEYFSETQRNKGNFPGRFSGRQFSNSRSEMNVSTLELGDSALYLCASSLRPTQGGSNQPQHFGDGTRLSIL.